This entry is about one T cell receptor beta chain. Using immunoSEQ multiplex PCR, the repertoire was profiled, and TCRdb retains in-frame clones only, with some absent. The sample gives more than 100,000 clones, 78% of which show up once; about 2% is in the top ten. The sample belongs to a study of blood T cell repertoires in COVID-19. Germline CDR1 SEHNR, CDR2 FQNEAQ (reference sequence). The CDR3 is made up of 14 amino acids. V gave up 7 bases and J gave up 5 bases; unmatched junction bases: 8. The clonotype originates from a man aged 65 to 79 with acute or convalescent COVID-19. The sequenced sample consisted of peripheral blood. The rearrangement uses TRBV7-9 and TRBJ1-2; 9 nucleotides line up with TRBD1. The DNA for the CDR3 is TGTGCCAGCACCGAAGGACAGGGGCCGTATGGCTACACCTTC. This sequence encodes CASTEGQGPYGYTF.